This passage covers 19 T cell receptor beta chains from one sample sequenced in a study of beta chain features in type 1 diabetes. Overall study findings and caveats: Significant though moderate, a shortening of TCRB CDR3s appeared in all four CD4+ subsets of Type 1 diabetes patients.

Expressed TCRB transcripts were sequenced, since all the RNA that had been isolated was reverse transcribed. TCRdb's copy holds only in-frame clones and misses some; the assay was immunoSEQ multiplex PCR. The top ten clones hold roughly 0.015% of a sample with 300,000 or so clones, approximately 12% of them seen once. For these TCRs, the target antigens are not known. Sequencing input: naive CD4+ T cells from blood. All receptors come from a young woman with type 1 diabetes.

CDR3 protein: CASSPGPLMGPYEQYV. CDR3 coding DNA: TGTGCCAGCTCACCAGGGCCTCTAATGGGGCCATACGAGCAGTACGTC. The chain uses TRBV18 and TRBJ2-7; perhaps TRBD1 as D (5 bases). This CDR3 has 16 residues. Between the trimmed V and J ends, which lost 2 bases and 4 bases, there was a span of 18 bases. Germline V lookup: CDR1 KGHSH, CDR2 LQKENI.

This clone has just a few counts. J is TRBJ2-6 and V is TRBV10-2; D is possibly TRBD2 (6 bases). Germline lookup yields CDR1 WSHSY and CDR2 SAAADI. Trimming pared 7 bases from V and 0 bases from J, leaving 7 bases between. The CDR3 covers 14 residues. For the CDR3, the DNA is TGCGCCAGCAAGGAGGGCTCTGGGGCCAACGTCCTGACTTTC. Its translation: CASKEGSGANVLTF.

This sequence joins TRBV7-9 and TRBJ2-6; D uncertain. The CDR3 spans 18 residues. The V gene's germline CDR1 is SEHNR and CDR2 FQNEAQ (reference sequence). The V end was cut by 0 bases, the J end by 0 bases, with 12 bases between. Written as DNA, the CDR3 is TGTGCCAGCAGCTTAGCCCCCTCCACGGGCTCTGGGGCCAACGTCCTGACTTTC. Protein sequence: CASSLAPSTGSGANVLTF.

The J gene is TRBJ1-2, the V gene TRBV9, with TRBD1 matching over 9 bases. V gave up 3 bases and J gave up 5 bases; unmatched junction bases: 8. Germline CDR1 is SGDLS and CDR2 is YYNGEE. There are 15 residues in the CDR3. The CDR3 nucleotides are TGTGCCAGCAGCGGAGGAGGACAGGGGAGGTATGGCTACACCTTC. This translates into CASSGGGQGRYGYTF.

The V call is TRBV5-4, the J call TRBJ1-1; 11 bases agree with TRBD1. The CDR3 consists of 16 residues. The V and J ends lost 1 base and 4 bases, in that order; junction bases with no gene match: 6. Germline CDR1 reads SGHNT; CDR2 reads YYREEE (reference sequence). The CDR3 nucleotides read TGTGCCAGCAGCTTGTCCCCGGGACAGGGGGTCACTGAAGCTTTCTTT. It translates to CASSLSPGQGVTEAFF.

This sequence joins TRBV5-1 and TRBJ1-2; no definite D call. Germline V gene lookup returns CDR1 SGHRS and CDR2 YFSETQ. The length of the CDR3 is 13 residues. V was trimmed by 0 bases and J by 4 bases, leaving 7 bases between them. CDR3 bases: TGCGCCAGCAGCTTGGCGGAGACCTATGGCTACACCTTC. Amino acid sequence: CASSLAETYGYTF.

The V and J genes are TRBV30 and TRBJ2-5; 9 nucleotides align to TRBD2. Per the germline V gene, CDR1 is GTSNPN and CDR2 is SVGIG (reference sequence). The CDR3 contains 14 residues. V lost 5 bases, J lost 1 base, and 5 bases stayed unmatched. The CDR3 region is CAWYRSGGQETQYF. CDR3 nucleotides: TGTGCCTGGTACCGTAGCGGGGGCCAAGAGACCCAGTACTTC.

This clone was counted between two and nine times. This rearrangement joins TRBV6-6 to TRBJ2-7, with no clear D. The V gene's germline CDR1 is MNHNY and CDR2 SVGAGI (reference sequence). The CDR3 contains 14 residues. V dropped 1 base and J dropped 2 bases, with 9 bases sitting between them. This CDR3 is CASSYYGGAYEQYV. In DNA form, the CDR3 reads TGTGCCAGCAGTTACTATGGCGGAGCCTACGAGCAGTACGTC.

This clone was counted between two and nine times. This sequence joins TRBV5-4 and TRBJ2-3; 7 bases are shared with TRBD2. The CDR3 is 17 residues long. Germline V gene sequence: CDR1 SGHNT, CDR2 YYREEE (reference sequence). V shed 2 bases, J shed 1 base, and the junction held 10 bases outside the gene matches. The CDR3 DNA is TGTGCCAGCAGCTTCGGGACTACCCGAGGAGGCACAGATACGCAGTATTTT. Encoded protein: CASSFGTTRGGTDTQYF.

This clone appeared a few times. This chain joins TRBV7-9 and TRBJ2-7; no firm D call. Germline CDR1 SEHNR, CDR2 FQNEAQ (reference sequence). This CDR3 has 13 amino acids. Trimming took 3 bases from V and 7 from J, leaving 13 bases between them. CDR3 nucleotides: TGTGCCAGCAGCTTGTATTCCCCTGGAGAGCAGTACGTC. It is translated as CASSLYSPGEQYV.

This clone occurred once. The chain links TRBV4-1 to TRBJ1-2, with TRBD1 matching 7 bases. The V gene's germline CDR1 is MGHRA and CDR2 YSYEKL. J lost 4 bases, V lost 1 base, and 6 bases had no gene match. The CDR3 is made up of 15 amino acids. CDR3: CASSQGPDRLYGYTF. The DNA of the CDR3 is TGCGCCAGCAGCCAAGGCCCGGACAGGCTCTATGGCTACACCTTC.

The J gene is TRBJ2-1, the V gene TRBV9, with 8 nucleotides matching TRBD2. V was clipped by 0 bases and J by 5 bases; unmatched bases: 10. The CDR3 runs 17 residues. Germline V gene lookup returns CDR1 SGDLS and CDR2 YYNGEE. The CDR3 loop is CASSVGIGGVRHNEQFF. The CDR3, as DNA: TGTGCCAGCAGCGTAGGTATCGGGGGGGTAAGGCACAATGAGCAGTTCTTC.

With regard to this clone: At the DNA level, this CDR3 is encoded by other sequences in the same sample as well. For the CDR3, the DNA is TGTGCCAGTAGTATAAGCGGGAGCTCCTACAATGAGCAGTTCTTC. Translating gives CASSISGSSYNEQFF. The genes are TRBV19 and TRBJ2-1; 8 bases match TRBD2. The CDR3 extends over 15 amino acids. The V gene end was trimmed by 2 bases and the J gene end by 0 bases; junction bases not matched to a gene: 0. The germline V gene encodes CDR1 LNHDA and CDR2 SQIVND (reference sequence).

A few counts support this clone. This chain connects TRBV15 to TRBJ2-7; D is ambiguous. The CDR3 is 14 residues long. From germline, CDR1 is LNHNV and CDR2 YYDKDF (reference sequence). V was clipped by 1 base and J by 0 bases, with 7 bases between them. CDR3 coding DNA: TGTGCCACCAGCAGAGTTGGCAACTCCTACGAGCAGTACTTC. Translation: CATSRVGNSYEQYF.

This clone was recorded a few times. The chain recombines TRBV6-5 with TRBJ2-4, with 8 bases that match TRBD2. Germline CDR1 is MNHEY and CDR2 is SVGAGI. V was clipped by 3 bases and J by 15 bases; unmatched bases: 13. The length of the CDR3 is 14 residues. CDR3 protein: CASSYSGERGDRYF. The CDR3 DNA sequence: TGTGCCAGCAGTTATAGCGGGGAGAGGGGAGATCGGTACTTC.

This clone was counted between two and nine times. V usage is TRBV6-5 and J usage is TRBJ2-1, with 10 bases aligning to TRBD2. The V gene end was trimmed by 0 bases and the J gene end by 10 bases; junction bases not matched to a gene: 6. Germline V gene sequence: CDR1 MNHEY, CDR2 SVGAGI. This CDR3 is 15 amino acids long. The CDR3 spells CASSYSGLATREQFF. For the CDR3, the DNA is TGTGCCAGCAGTTACTCGGGACTAGCGACTAGGGAGCAGTTCTTC.

This clone was observed a handful of times. This rearrangement joins TRBV7-2 to TRBJ2-5; D may be TRBD2 (6 bases). CDR3 length equals 15 residues. Per the germline V gene, CDR1 is SGHTA and CDR2 is FQGNSA. V was cut by 1 base and J by 4 bases, with 13 bases left in between. The CDR3 here is CASSLGGGTGETQYF. In nucleotides, the CDR3 is TGTGCCAGCAGCTTAGGCGGCGGGACTGGAGAGACCCAGTACTTC.

There are a few counts of this clone. This chain joins TRBV11-2 and TRBJ2-7; tentative D call: TRBD1 (5 bases). This CDR3 comprises 15 residues. Trimming took off 5 bases at V and 0 bases at J, with 14 bases between the two ends. Per germline, CDR1 SGHAT and CDR2 FQNNGV. This chain's CDR3 is CASSQSRASSYEQYV. The CDR3 DNA reads TGTGCCAGCAGCCAAAGCAGGGCAAGCTCCTACGAGCAGTACGTC.

The V gene is TRBV7-9, the J gene TRBJ1-1; 7 bases align to TRBD1. Looked up from germline, CDR1 is SEHNR and CDR2 is FQNEAQ (reference sequence). With V trimmed by 0 bases and J by 11 bases, 9 bases remained unmatched. CDR3 size: 14 residues. The CDR3 loop is CASSLADRVGGAFF. In DNA form, the CDR3 reads TGTGCCAGCAGCTTAGCAGACAGGGTCGGAGGGGCTTTCTTT.